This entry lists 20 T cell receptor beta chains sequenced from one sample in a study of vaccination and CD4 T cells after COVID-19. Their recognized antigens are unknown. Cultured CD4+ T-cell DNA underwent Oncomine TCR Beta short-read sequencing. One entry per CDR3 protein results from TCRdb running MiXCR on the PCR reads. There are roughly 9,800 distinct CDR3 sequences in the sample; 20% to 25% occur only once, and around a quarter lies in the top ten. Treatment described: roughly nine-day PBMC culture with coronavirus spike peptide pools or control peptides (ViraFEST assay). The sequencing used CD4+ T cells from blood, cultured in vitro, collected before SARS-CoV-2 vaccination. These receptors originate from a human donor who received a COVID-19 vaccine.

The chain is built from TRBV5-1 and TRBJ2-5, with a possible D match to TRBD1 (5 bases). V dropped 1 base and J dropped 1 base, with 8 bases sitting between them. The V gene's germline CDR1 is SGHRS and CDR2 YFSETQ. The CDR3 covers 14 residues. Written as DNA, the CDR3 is TGCGCCAGCAGCTTGACTGGGGCCCAAGAGACCCAGTACTTC. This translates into CASSLTGAQETQYF.

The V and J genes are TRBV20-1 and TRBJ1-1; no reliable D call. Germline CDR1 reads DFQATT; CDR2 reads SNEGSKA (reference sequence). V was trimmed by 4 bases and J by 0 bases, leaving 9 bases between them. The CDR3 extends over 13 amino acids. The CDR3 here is CSAIQAMNTEAFF. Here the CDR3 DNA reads TGCAGTGCTATCCAGGCTATGAACACTGAAGCTTTCTTT.

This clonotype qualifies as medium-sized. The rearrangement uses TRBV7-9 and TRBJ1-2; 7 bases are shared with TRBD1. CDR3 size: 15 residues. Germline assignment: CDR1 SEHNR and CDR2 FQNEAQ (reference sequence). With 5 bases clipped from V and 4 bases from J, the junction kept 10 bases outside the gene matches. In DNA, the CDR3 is TGTGCCAGCAGCCCTGAGACAGGGAGGGCCTATGGCTACACCTTC. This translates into CASSPETGRAYGYTF.

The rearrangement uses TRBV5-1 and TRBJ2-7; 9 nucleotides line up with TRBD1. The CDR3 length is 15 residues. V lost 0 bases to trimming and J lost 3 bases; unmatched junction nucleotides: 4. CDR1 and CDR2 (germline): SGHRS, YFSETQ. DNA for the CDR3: TGCGCCAGCAGCTTGGTAGGGGACAGGGTCTACGAGCAGTACTTC. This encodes CASSLVGDRVYEQYF.

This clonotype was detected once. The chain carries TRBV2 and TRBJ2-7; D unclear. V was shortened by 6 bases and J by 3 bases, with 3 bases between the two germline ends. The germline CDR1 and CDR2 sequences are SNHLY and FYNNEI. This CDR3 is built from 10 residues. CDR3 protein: CASRNYEQYF. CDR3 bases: TGTGCCAGCAGGAACTACGAGCAGTACTTC. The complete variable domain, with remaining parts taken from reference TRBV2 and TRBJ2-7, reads EPEVTQTPSHQVTQMGQEVILRCVPISNHLYFYWYRQILGQKVEFLVSFYNNEISEKSEIFDDQFSVERPDGSNFTLKIRSTKLEDSAMYFCASRNYEQYFGPGTRLTVT.

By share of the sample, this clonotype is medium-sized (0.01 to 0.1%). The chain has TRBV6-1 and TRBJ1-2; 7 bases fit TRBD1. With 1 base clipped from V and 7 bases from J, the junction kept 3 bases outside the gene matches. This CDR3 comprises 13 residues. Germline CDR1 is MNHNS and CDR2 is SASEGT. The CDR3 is CASSEVTGVGYTF. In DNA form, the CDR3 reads TGTGCCAGCAGTGAAGTCACAGGGGTTGGCTACACCTTC.

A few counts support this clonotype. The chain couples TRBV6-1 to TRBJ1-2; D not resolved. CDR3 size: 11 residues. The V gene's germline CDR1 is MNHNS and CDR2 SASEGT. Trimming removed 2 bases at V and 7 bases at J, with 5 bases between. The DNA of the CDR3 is TGTGCCAGCAGTGAATATCCTGGCTACACCTTC. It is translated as CASSEYPGYTF.

DNA of the CDR3: TGTGCCAGCAGCCAAGATCTGAGCTCTGAGCAGTTCTTC. This translates into CASSQDLSSEQFF. The V call is TRBV3-1, the J call TRBJ2-1; D remains ambiguous. This CDR3 contains 13 residues. V lost 0 bases and J 9 bases, leaving 9 bases between the germline ends. The germline gives CDR1 LGHDT, CDR2 YNNKEL (reference sequence).

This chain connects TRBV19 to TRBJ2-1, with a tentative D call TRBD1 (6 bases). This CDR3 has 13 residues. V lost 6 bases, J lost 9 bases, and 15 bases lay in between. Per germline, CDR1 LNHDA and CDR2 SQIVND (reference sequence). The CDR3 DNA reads TGTGCCAGTAGGGACACAGGGAGAGGTGAGCAGTTCTTC. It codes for CASRDTGRGEQFF.

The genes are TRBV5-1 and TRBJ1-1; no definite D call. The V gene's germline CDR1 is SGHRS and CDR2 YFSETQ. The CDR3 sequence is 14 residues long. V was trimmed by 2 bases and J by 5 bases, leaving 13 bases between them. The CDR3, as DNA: TGCGCCAGCAGCTTTGGAGCCCTAATGACTGAAGCTTTCTTT. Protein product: CASSFGALMTEAFF.

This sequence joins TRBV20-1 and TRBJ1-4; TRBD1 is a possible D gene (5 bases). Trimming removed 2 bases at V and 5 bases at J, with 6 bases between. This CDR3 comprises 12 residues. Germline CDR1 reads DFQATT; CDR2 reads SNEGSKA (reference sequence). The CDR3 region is CSARWGNEKLFF. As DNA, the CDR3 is TGCAGTGCTAGATGGGGCAATGAAAAACTGTTTTTT.

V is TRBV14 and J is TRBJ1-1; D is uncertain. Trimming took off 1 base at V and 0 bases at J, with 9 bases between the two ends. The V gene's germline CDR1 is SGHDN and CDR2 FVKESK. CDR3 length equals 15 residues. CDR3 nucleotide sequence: TGTGCCAGCAGCCAAGTAGGCAGAGTGAACACTGAAGCTTTCTTT. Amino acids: CASSQVGRVNTEAFF.

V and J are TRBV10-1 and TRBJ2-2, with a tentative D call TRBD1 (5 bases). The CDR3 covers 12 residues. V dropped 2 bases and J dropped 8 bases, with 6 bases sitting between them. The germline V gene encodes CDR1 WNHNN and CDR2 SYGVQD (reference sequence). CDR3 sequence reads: CASSEQGGELFF. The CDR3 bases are TGCGCCAGCAGTGAGCAGGGTGGGGAGCTGTTTTTT.

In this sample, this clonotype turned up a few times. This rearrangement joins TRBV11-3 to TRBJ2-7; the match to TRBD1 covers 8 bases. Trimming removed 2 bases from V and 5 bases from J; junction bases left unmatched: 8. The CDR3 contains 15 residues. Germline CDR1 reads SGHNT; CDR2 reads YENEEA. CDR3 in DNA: TGTGCCAGCAGCTTACGTCTGGCAGGGGGCAACGAGCAGTACTTC. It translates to CASSLRLAGGNEQYF.

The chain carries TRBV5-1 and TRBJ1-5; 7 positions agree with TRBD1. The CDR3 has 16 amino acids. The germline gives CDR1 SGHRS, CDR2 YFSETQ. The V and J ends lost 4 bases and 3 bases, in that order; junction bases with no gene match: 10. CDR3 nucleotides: TGCGCCAGCAGCCAGGGGGGGGACGGCCTCAATCAGCCCCAGCATTTT. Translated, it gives CASSQGGDGLNQPQHF.

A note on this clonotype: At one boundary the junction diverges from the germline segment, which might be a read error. Here the CDR3 reads CSVQDYGYTF. The CDR3 DNA reads as TGCAGCGTTCAAGACTATGGCTACACCTTC. This chain links TRBV29-1 with TRBJ1-2, with D hard to call. The V gene's germline CDR1 is SQVTM and CDR2 ANQGSEA. The CDR3 length is 10 residues.

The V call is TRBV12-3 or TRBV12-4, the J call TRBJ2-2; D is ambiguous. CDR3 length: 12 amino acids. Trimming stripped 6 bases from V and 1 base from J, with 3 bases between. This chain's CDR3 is CASRRNTGELFF. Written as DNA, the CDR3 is TGTGCCAGCAGACGGAACACCGGGGAGCTGTTTTTT.

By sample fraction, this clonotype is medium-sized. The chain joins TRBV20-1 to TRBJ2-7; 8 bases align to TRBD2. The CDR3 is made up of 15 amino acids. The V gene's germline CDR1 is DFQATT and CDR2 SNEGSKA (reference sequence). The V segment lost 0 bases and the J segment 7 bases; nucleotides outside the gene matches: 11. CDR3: CSARDERGREGEQYF. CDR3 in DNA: TGCAGTGCTAGAGACGAGCGGGGGAGAGAGGGGGAGCAGTACTTC.

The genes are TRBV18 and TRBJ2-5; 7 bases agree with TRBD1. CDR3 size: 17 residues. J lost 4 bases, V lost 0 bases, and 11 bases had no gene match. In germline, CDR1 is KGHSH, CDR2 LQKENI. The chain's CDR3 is CASSPPRQGINAETQYF. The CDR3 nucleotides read TGTGCCAGCTCACCACCTCGACAGGGAATCAATGCAGAGACCCAGTACTTC.

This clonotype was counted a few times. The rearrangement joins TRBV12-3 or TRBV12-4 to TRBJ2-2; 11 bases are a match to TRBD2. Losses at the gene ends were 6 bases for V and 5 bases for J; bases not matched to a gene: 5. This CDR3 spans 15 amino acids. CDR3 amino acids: CASSPSGGRTGELFF. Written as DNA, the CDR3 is TGTGCCAGCAGCCCTAGCGGGGGGCGGACCGGGGAGCTGTTTTTT.